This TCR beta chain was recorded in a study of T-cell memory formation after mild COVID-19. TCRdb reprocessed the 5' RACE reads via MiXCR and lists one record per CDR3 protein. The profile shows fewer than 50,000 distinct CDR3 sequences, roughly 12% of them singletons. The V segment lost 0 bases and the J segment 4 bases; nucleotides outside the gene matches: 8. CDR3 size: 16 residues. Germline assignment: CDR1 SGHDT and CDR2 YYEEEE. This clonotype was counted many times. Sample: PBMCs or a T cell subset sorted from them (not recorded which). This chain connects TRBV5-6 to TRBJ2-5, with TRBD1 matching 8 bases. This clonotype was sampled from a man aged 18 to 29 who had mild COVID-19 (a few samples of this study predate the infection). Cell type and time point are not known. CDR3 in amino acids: CASSLGLNRGAETQYF. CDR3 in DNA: TGTGCCAGCAGCTTGGGGCTGAACAGGGGGGCAGAGACCCAGTACTTC.